Below, one T cell receptor beta chain is given with its context. This clonotype is medium-sized (0.01 to 0.1%). Its binding antigen is unknown. At one boundary the junction diverges from the germline segment, which might be a read error. The receptor library was made with 5' RACE. Sequencing relied on an Illumina HiSeq 2000. The public reads were quality trimmed at Q25 with fastp and then assembled into clones with MiXCR by TCRdb, keeping productive beta chains. Duplicate CDR3 protein sequences are folded into a single record with the most common DNA and genes. The sample table shows fewer than 1,500 distinct CDR3 sequences, and around 6.7% are seen once. Jointly, the top ten make up more than 10% of the sample. The CDR3 goes from the cysteine to the phenylalanine over 14 residues. Only the CDR3 part of the read is kept: 42 bases, read in frame from the first base. In the germline V gene (reference sequence), CDR1 corresponds to SSHAT and CDR2 to FNYEAQ.

The data stem from a study (dated by TCRdb to the mid-2010s). About the full investigation: In people whose bodies naturally kept HIV infection under control, the researchers looked into where HIV persistence comes from.

The receptor's source is a male donor with HIV. The sample comprised central memory T cells from blood PBMCs. The cell subset or site tag for this specimen amounts to: central memory CD4+ T cells. The rearrangement joined TRBV7-7 to TRBJ2-2; the D segment could be TRBD1, given 5 matching bases. The nucleotide sequence reads TGTGCTAGCAGCTCCGACAGCCGCACCGGGGAGCTGTTTTTT. Translated, this is CASSSDSRTGELFF.